This TCR beta chain was recovered during a study of blood T cell repertoires in COVID-19. The protocol was immunoSEQ multiplex PCR, while the TCRdb copy is restricted to in-frame clones and leaves out a portion. Among about 90,000 clones listed, approximately 90% were seen once. J lost 5 bases, V lost 5 bases, and 11 bases had no gene match. The CDR3 has 16 amino acids. Looked up from germline, CDR1 is SGHNT and CDR2 is YENEEA. The chain couples TRBV11-3 to TRBJ2-3, with 9 bases identical to TRBD2. The sequenced sample was peripheral blood. This sequence was found in a human donor with active COVID-19. The donor label of this sample is uncertain. CDR3 in DNA: TGTGCCAGCAGCCCCGGGGGCGGGGGGGCCCTAGATACGCAGTATTTT. Amino acids: CASSPGGGGALDTQYF.